Below are 26 T cell receptor beta chains sequenced from a single sample in a study of T-cell reconstitution after alpha-beta-depleted transplantation in children. For TCRbeta, the library was prepared with unique molecular identifiers. Each CDR3 protein is one row after TCRdb ran MiXCR on the PCR reads. The repertoire holds 500,000 or so distinct CDR3 sequences, with roughly 10% as singletons. The sample was PBMCs, mostly from graft donor cells, taken 180 days after TCRalphabeta/CD19-depleted stem cell transplant. These TCRs come from a female patient aged 2-9 years who had a stem cell transplant for aplastic anemia, so the T cells may come from the graft donor.

The sample holds a few counts of this clonotype. This chain joins TRBV6-1 and TRBJ2-3; tentatively, D is TRBD1 (5 bases). The CDR3 has 14 amino acids. Germline V lookup: CDR1 MNHNS, CDR2 SASEGT. Trimming cost V 3 bases and J 2 bases, with 9 bases left between them. The CDR3 sequence: CASSDREPTDTQYF. CDR3 in DNA: TGTGCCAGCAGTGACAGGGAACCCACAGATACGCAGTATTTT.

At least ten counts were recorded for this clonotype. The J gene is TRBJ1-1, the V gene TRBV5-1, with D unresolved. The CDR3 length is 15 residues. The V end lost 0 bases, the J end lost 1 base, and 10 bases lay between the germline ends. Germline values: CDR1 SGHRS, CDR2 YFSETQ. Here the CDR3 reads CASSLEPASNTEAFF. In nucleotides, the CDR3 is TGCGCCAGCAGCTTGGAGCCGGCTTCGAACACTGAAGCTTTCTTT.

This clonotype was seen a few times. The chain has TRBV28 and TRBJ1-5; D call uncertain. The V end lost 6 bases, the J end lost 0 bases, and 12 bases lay between the germline ends. The CDR3 contains 15 residues. Looked up from germline, CDR1 is MDHEN and CDR2 is SYDVKM. CDR3 sequence (DNA): TGTGCCAGCAGCCTGACCCTTTATAGCAATCAGCCCCAGCATTTT. This translates into CASSLTLYSNQPQHF.

At least ten counts were recorded for this clonotype. The chain links TRBV7-2 to TRBJ2-3; 8 nucleotides match TRBD1. V was clipped by 5 bases and J by 5 bases; unmatched bases: 6. This CDR3 region has 14 residues. CDR1 is SGHTA, CDR2 FQGNSA, per germline. CDR3 protein: CASSTRQGQDTQYF. The CDR3 nucleotides are TGTGCCAGCAGCACCCGACAGGGGCAAGATACGCAGTATTTT.

The table lists this clonotype with a few counts. The CDR3 loop reads CASSLEEFTEAFF. The CDR3 coding sequence is TGTGCCAGCAGTTTGGAGGAGTTCACTGAAGCTTTCTTT. The chain joins TRBV12-3 or TRBV12-4 to TRBJ1-1; no clear D gene. The CDR3 contains 13 residues. V lost 3 bases, J lost 4 bases, and 9 bases lay in between.

V usage is TRBV10-3 and J usage is TRBJ2-1, with 9 positions matching TRBD2. V gave up 10 bases and J gave up 7 bases; unmatched junction bases: 20. CDR1 and CDR2 (germline): ENHRY, SYGVKD. The CDR3 is 17 residues long. The CDR3 DNA follows: TGTGCCACCAAGCCCCCGGGGGTAGCGGGAGAGGATAATGAGCAGTTCTTC. It specifies CATKPPGVAGEDNEQFF.

The chain uses TRBV5-5 and TRBJ1-1, with D perhaps matching TRBD1 (5 bases). There are 14 residues in the CDR3. Germline CDR1 SGHKS, CDR2 YYEKEE (reference sequence). V was pared by 3 bases and J by 4 bases, with 13 bases between. The CDR3 DNA sequence: TGTGCCAGCAGCTGGCCTTTCCAGGGCACTGAAGCTTTCTTT. Translated: CASSWPFQGTEAFF. Together with reference TRBV5-5 and TRBJ1-1, the CDR3 gives the full variable domain: DAGVTQSPTHLIKTRGQQVTLRCSPISGHKSVSWYQQVLGQGPQFIFQYYEKEERGRGNFPDRFSARQFPNYSSELNVNALLLGDSALYLCASSWPFQGTEAFFGQGTRLTVV.

This clonotype has at least ten counts. The V gene is TRBV6-6, the J gene TRBJ2-7; TRBD1 matches 8 bases. This CDR3 has 13 residues. Looked up from germline, CDR1 is MNHNY and CDR2 is SVGAGI (reference sequence). V shed 6 bases and J 7 bases; nucleotides not matched to a gene: 8. The CDR3 bases are TGTGCCAGCAGCCCCGACAGGGGTTCGGAGCAGTACGTC. Its protein is CASSPDRGSEQYV.

V usage is TRBV12-5 and J usage is TRBJ1-1; tentatively, D is TRBD1 (6 bases). Trimming removed 5 bases at V and 5 bases at J, with 21 bases between. This CDR3 region has 16 residues. The germline V gene encodes CDR1 LGHNT and CDR2 FRNRAP. The CDR3 spells CASGPDPQGIGTEAFF. The CDR3 DNA reads as TGTGCTAGTGGTCCCGACCCCCAGGGGATTGGAACTGAAGCTTTCTTT.

This clonotype has just a few counts. V and J are TRBV27 and TRBJ2-5; perhaps TRBD2 as D (6 bases). The CDR3 extends over 14 amino acids. Germline CDR1 is MNHEY and CDR2 is SMNVEV (reference sequence). Trimming left V 6 bases short and J 4 bases short, with 15 bases between. This CDR3 reads CASSSAGGVETQYF. In DNA, the CDR3 is TGTGCCAGCAGCTCCGCCGGGGGTGTAGAGACCCAGTACTTC.

Ten or more counts support this clonotype. This sequence joins TRBV28 and TRBJ2-1; D gene ambiguous. With 4 bases removed from V and 10 bases from J, the gap between germline ends came to 8 bases. There are 11 residues in the CDR3. Germline-derived CDR1 and CDR2 are MDHEN and SYDVKM. The CDR3 nucleotides read TGTGCCAGCAGTTCCTGGGCGGAGCAGTTCTTC. Its protein is CASSSWAEQFF.

This clonotype has only a few counts. The CDR3 loop reads CAYLSGTDYNEQFF. In DNA form, the CDR3 reads TGTGCCTACCTTTCGGGGACGGACTACAATGAGCAGTTCTTC. The genes are TRBV21-1 and TRBJ2-1; the table's D call, TRBD1, has no DNA check behind it. TRBV21-1 is designated a pseudogene. There are 14 residues in the CDR3.

V usage is TRBV12-3 or TRBV12-4 and J usage is TRBJ2-5, with a possible D match to TRBD2 (5 bases). The CDR3 covers 15 residues. V lost 6 bases, J lost 7 bases, and 21 bases lay in between. The CDR3 DNA reads TGTGCCAGCAGCTTCCGGGGTAGCCCTGGTGGGACCCAGTACTTC. Translating it yields CASSFRGSPGGTQYF.

CDR3 loop: CAILPDNGGELFF. For the CDR3, the DNA is TGTGCCATCCTACCGGACAACGGCGGGGAGCTGTTTTTT. The chain uses TRBV10-3 and TRBJ2-2; possibly TRBD1 for D (5 bases). There are 13 residues in the CDR3. V lost 8 bases and J 7 bases, leaving 14 bases between the germline ends. In germline, CDR1 is ENHRY, CDR2 SYGVKD.

This rearrangement joins TRBV30 to TRBJ1-5, with 10 bases fitting TRBD1. Germline-derived CDR1 and CDR2 are GTSNPN and SVGIG (reference sequence). This CDR3 has 14 amino acids. Unmatched junction bases numbered 1, after V lost 1 base and J lost 4 bases. The chain's CDR3 is CAWSAGQGNQPQHF. The DNA of the CDR3 is TGTGCCTGGAGTGCGGGACAGGGGAATCAGCCCCAGCATTTT.

At least ten counts were recorded for this clonotype. This chain connects TRBV20-1 to TRBJ2-4, with D perhaps being TRBD1 or TRBD2 (6 bases each). The V end lost 6 bases, the J end lost 0 bases, and 12 bases lay between the germline ends. Germline V gene data show CDR1 as DFQATT and CDR2 as SNEGSKA (reference sequence). CDR3 length: 14 residues. The CDR3 spells CSAGGGLAKNIQYF. CDR3 nucleotides: TGCAGTGCCGGGGGCGGATTAGCCAAAAACATTCAGTACTTC.

This clonotype was seen only a few times. This chain connects TRBV7-9 to TRBJ2-1; D not resolved. The germline gives CDR1 SEHNR, CDR2 FQNEAQ (reference sequence). The CDR3 covers 11 residues. V was trimmed by 6 bases and J by 12 bases, leaving 12 bases between them. As DNA, the CDR3 is TGTGCCAGCAGTCCTACCGTTGGGCAGTTCTTC. Its translation: CASSPTVGQFF. Using reference TRBV7-9 and TRBJ2-1 for the parts outside the CDR3, the full variable domain is DTGVSQNPRHKITKRGQNVTFRCDPISEHNRLYWYRQTLGQGPEFLTYFQNEAQLEKSRLLSDRFSAERPKGSFSTLEIQRTEQGDSAMYLCASSPTVGQFFGPGTRLTVL.

The chain uses TRBV10-1 and TRBJ1-1, with D possibly TRBD1 on 6 matching bases. Germline V gene sequence: CDR1 WNHNN, CDR2 SYGVQD (reference sequence). V lost 7 bases to trimming and J lost 4 bases, with 10 bases between them. This CDR3 comprises 12 residues. DNA for the CDR3: TGCGCCAGCATGGGCAGGGGCACTGAAGCTTTCTTT. Its protein is CASMGRGTEAFF.

This clonotype was found a few times. The chain has TRBV3-1 and TRBJ2-1; possible D gene TRBD2, 5 bases. The CDR3 contains 16 residues. Germline V lookup: CDR1 LGHDT, CDR2 YNNKEL (reference sequence). Trimming took 1 base from V and 2 from J, leaving 12 bases between them. The CDR3 sequence is CASSQGAVLPYNEQFF. Here the CDR3 DNA reads TGTGCCAGCAGCCAAGGAGCGGTTCTTCCCTACAATGAGCAGTTCTTC.

Only a few counts were recorded for this clonotype. The chain employs TRBV29-1 and TRBJ2-5; TRBD1 matches 7 bases. CDR1 is SQVTM and CDR2 is ANQGSEA in the germline V gene. This CDR3 has 11 amino acids. Unmatched junction bases numbered 1, after V lost 5 bases and J lost 4 bases. The CDR3 DNA is TGCAGCGTTCACAGGGGAGAGACCCAGTACTTC. It codes for CSVHRGETQYF. Drawing the rest from reference TRBV29-1 and TRBJ2-5, the complete variable domain is SAVISQKPSRDICQRGTSLTIQCQVDSQVTMMFWYRQQPGQSLTLIATANQGSEATYESGFVIDKFPISRPNLTFSTLTVSNMSPEDSSIYLCSVHRGETQYFGPGTRLLVL.

This clonotype came up a few times. The chain links TRBV7-9 to TRBJ2-7; D call uncertain. Trimming left V 6 bases short and J 4 bases short, with 10 bases between. This CDR3 comprises 12 residues. The V gene's germline CDR1 is SEHNR and CDR2 FQNEAQ (reference sequence). The CDR3 spells CASRSIGYEQYV. DNA of the CDR3: TGTGCCAGCAGATCCATTGGATACGAGCAGTACGTC.

This clonotype has a count of ten or more. This rearrangement joins TRBV28 to TRBJ2-4; 8 bases align to TRBD2. The germline CDR1 and CDR2 sequences are MDHEN and SYDVKM. The V and J ends lost 2 bases and 9 bases, in that order; junction bases with no gene match: 3. The CDR3 runs to 13 residues. CDR3 DNA: TGTGCCAGCAGTTTAGCGGGGGGTAGCATTCAGTACTTC. As protein: CASSLAGGSIQYF.

The CDR3 DNA follows: TGTGCCAGCGGAGGAGACAGGGGTCTAACTAATGAAAAACTGTTTTTT. It translates to CASGGDRGLTNEKLFF. This rearrangement joins TRBV28 to TRBJ1-4; the match to TRBD1 covers 8 bases. The J segment lost 1 base and the V segment lost 8 bases, leaving 9 bases of the junction unmatched. Germline V gives CDR1 MDHEN, CDR2 SYDVKM. The CDR3 contains 16 residues.

The rearrangement links TRBV29-1 to TRBJ2-1; 14 nucleotides match TRBD2. Germline-derived CDR1 and CDR2 are SQVTM and ANQGSEA. This CDR3 has 16 amino acids. Trimming took 1 base from V and 5 from J; bases not matched to a gene: 4. The chain's CDR3 is CSVEVTSGRDDNEQFF. The CDR3, as DNA: TGCAGCGTTGAAGTGACTAGCGGGAGGGACGACAATGAGCAGTTCTTC.

Regarding this clonotype: An end of the junction does not agree with germline; a read error may underlie this. The chain recombines TRBV3-1 with TRBJ2-6, with 10 bases identical to TRBD1. Germline lookup yields CDR1 LGHDT and CDR2 YNNKEL (reference sequence). The length of the CDR3 is 18 residues. The CDR3 DNA reads TGTGCCAGCAGCCAAGAATTTGACAGGGGGCCTGGGGCCAACGGCCTGACTTTC. Amino acid sequence: CASSQEFDRGPGANGLTF.

The chain links TRBV5-3 to TRBJ2-4; D could derive from TRBD1 or TRBD2 (5 bases each). TRBV5-3 is an ORF, and what it does is uncertain. V lost 4 bases to trimming and J lost 0 bases, with 17 bases between them. CDR3 size: 17 residues. The CDR3 is CARSPWSGPLAKNIQYF. DNA for the CDR3: TGTGCCAGAAGCCCATGGTCGGGGCCACTAGCCAAAAACATTCAGTACTTC.